The sequence of this T cell receptor beta chain was determined in a study of Ad26.COV2.S vaccination and SARS-CoV-2 variants. Points from the study as a whole: Spike-specific TCR breadth was greater in vaccine than placebo recipients. From the TCR breadth and depth analyses, total T cell responses may have been underestimated.

This CDR3 contains 14 residues. This table comes from immunoSEQ multiplex PCR, and its TCRdb copy is limited to in-frame clones, with some not included. The data show hundreds of thousands of clones, 89% seen once. Treatment of the sample: around 19 received Ad26.COV2.S at low or high dose, single or two shots; roughly five received placebo; per-sample allocation not given. Following the first vaccine or placebo injection, samples were taken on day 63. In Boston, the donor was an adult between 18-55 years of age. A remark on this clone: Its matching antigen is unknown.

The source was peripheral blood, collected in a trial of Ad26.COV2.S vaccine versus placebo. This receptor was obtained from a person between 18 and 65 years old who received the Ad26.COV2.S COVID-19 vaccine or a placebo. J is TRBJ1-2 and V is TRBV21-1; no DNA check was done on the table's D call, TRBD1. TRBV21-1 is marked as a pseudogene. CDR3: CASSSPGQSYGYTF. CDR3 DNA: TGTGCCAGCAGCAGCCCGGGACAGTCCTATGGCTACACCTTC.